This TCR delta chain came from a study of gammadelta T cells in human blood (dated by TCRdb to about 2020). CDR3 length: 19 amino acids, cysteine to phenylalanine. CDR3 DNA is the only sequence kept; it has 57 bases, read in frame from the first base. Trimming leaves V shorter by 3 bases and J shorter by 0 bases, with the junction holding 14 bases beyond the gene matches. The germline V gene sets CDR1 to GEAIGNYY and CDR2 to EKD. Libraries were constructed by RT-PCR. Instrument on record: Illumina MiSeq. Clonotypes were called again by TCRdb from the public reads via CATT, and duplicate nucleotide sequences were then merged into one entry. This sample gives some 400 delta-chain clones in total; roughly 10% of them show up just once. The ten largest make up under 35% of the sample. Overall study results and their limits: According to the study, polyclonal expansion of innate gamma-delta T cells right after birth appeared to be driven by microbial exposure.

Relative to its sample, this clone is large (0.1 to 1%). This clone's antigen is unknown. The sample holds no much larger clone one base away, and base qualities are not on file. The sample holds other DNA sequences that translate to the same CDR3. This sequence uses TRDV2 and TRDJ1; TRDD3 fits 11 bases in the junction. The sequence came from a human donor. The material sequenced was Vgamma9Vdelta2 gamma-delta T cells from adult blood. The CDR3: CACDPLGDTRTKYTDKLIF. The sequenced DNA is TGTGCCTGTGACCCTCTGGGGGATACTCGGACAAAGTACACCGATAAACTCATCTTT.